The 19 T cell receptor beta chains in this list originate from one sample, sequenced in a study of OX40 agonist ivuxolimab in advanced cancers. Assay used: immunoSEQ multiplex PCR; TCRdb lists only in-frame clones, some missing. The sample lists just over 20,000 clones, around 82% occurring once. The sample consisted of CD4+ or CD8+ T cells sorted from blood, taken in a trial of the OX40 agonist ivuxolimab. These receptors were taken from an adult with an advanced solid tumor such as melanoma, head and neck, liver or kidney cancer.

The CDR3 DNA reads as TGTGCCAGTAGTATCCCTAGGACAGGGGGCTACCACGAGCAGTACTTC. This sequence encodes CASSIPRTGGYHEQYF. The chain combines TRBV19 with TRBJ2-7, with 11 bases fitting TRBD1. V shed 3 bases, J shed 5 bases, and the junction held 9 bases outside the gene matches. The V gene's germline CDR1 is LNHDA and CDR2 SQIVND (reference sequence). The CDR3 consists of 16 residues.

V and J are TRBV7-2 and TRBJ1-5; D is possibly TRBD1 (6 bases). The CDR3 length is 15 residues. The V gene lost 3 bases and the J gene lost 7 bases, with 16 bases spanning the gap. Per germline, CDR1 SGHTA and CDR2 FQGNSA. CDR3 region: CASSLSGGSGQPQHF. CDR3 DNA sequence: TGTGCCAGCAGCTTGTCCGGGGGCTCGGGCCAGCCCCAGCATTTT.

The rearrangement joins TRBV4-1 to TRBJ2-7, with a weak D call TRBD1 (6 bases). This CDR3 has 13 amino acids. Germline CDR1 and CDR2: MGHRA and YSYEKL. Trimming took 2 bases from V and 5 from J, leaving 10 bases between them. CDR3 sequence: CASSQMWTDEQYF. The CDR3 DNA follows: TGCGCCAGCAGCCAAATGTGGACAGACGAGCAGTACTTC.

This rearrangement joins TRBV9 to TRBJ1-1; the match to TRBD1 covers 8 bases. Germline V gene data show CDR1 as SGDLS and CDR2 as YYNGEE. V was clipped by 2 bases and J by 1 base; unmatched bases: 4. CDR3 size: 15 residues. CDR3 sequence (DNA): TGTGCCAGCAGCGTTTGGACAGGGAAGAACACTGAAGCTTTCTTT. Translation: CASSVWTGKNTEAFF.

V usage is TRBV5-1 and J usage is TRBJ1-4, with D possibly TRBD1 on 5 matching bases. CDR3 length equals 14 residues. Trimming removed 2 bases at V and 3 bases at J, with 8 bases between. Germline V CDR1 and CDR2: SGHRS, YFSETQ. CDR3 nucleotides: TGCGCCAGCAGCTTCCAGGGAGCTAATGAAAAACTGTTTTTT. It specifies CASSFQGANEKLFF.

The rearrangement joins TRBV5-1 to TRBJ1-3, with 8 bases fitting TRBD1. This CDR3 comprises 16 residues. Per the germline V gene, CDR1 is SGHRS and CDR2 is YFSETQ. V shed 1 base, J shed 2 bases, and the junction held 5 bases outside the gene matches. CDR3 in amino acids: CASSLNSQGAGNTIYF. The CDR3 nucleotides are TGCGCCAGCAGCTTGAACTCACAGGGGGCTGGAAACACCATATATTTT.

This clone occurred a few times. The J gene is TRBJ2-4, the V gene TRBV7-3; no clear D gene. Trimming left V 5 bases short and J 3 bases short, with 20 bases between. From germline, CDR1 is SGHTA and CDR2 FQGTGA. The CDR3 totals 17 residues. DNA of the CDR3: TGTGCCAGCAGCCCAAGGGCGGATGGTTACGACAAAAACATTCAGTACTTC. This encodes CASSPRADGYDKNIQYF.

This clone was detected a few times. V gene TRBV5-5 combines with J gene TRBJ2-5; 7 bases are a match to TRBD1. V shed 3 bases, J shed 2 bases, and the junction held 4 bases outside the gene matches. Germline CDR1 and CDR2: SGHKS and YYEKEE (reference sequence). The CDR3 contains 14 residues. CDR3 DNA sequence: TGTGCCAGCAGCTCTCGACAGGGACAAGAGACCCAGTACTTC. Its protein product is CASSSRQGQETQYF.

In regard to this clone: This may be a read error: a much more frequent sequence differs by one nucleotide. The rearrangement uses TRBV5-1 and TRBJ1-6, with unresolved D. CDR1 is SGHRS, CDR2 YFSETQ, per germline. The CDR3 consists of 15 residues. The CDR3 DNA reads as TGCGCCAGCAGCTTGGCTGAGGGTTGGAATTCATCCCTCCACTTT. It encodes CASSLAEGWNSSLHF.

This clone was seen once. The genes are TRBV5-4 and TRBJ2-2; TRBD1 matches at 7 bases. CDR1 and CDR2 (germline): SGHNT, YYREEE (reference sequence). J gave up 2 bases and V 4 bases, and 2 bases lay outside the gene matches. This CDR3 comprises 14 residues. In DNA, the CDR3 is TGTGCCAGCAGCCGGGACAGAAACACCGGGGAGCTGTTTTTT. This encodes CASSRDRNTGELFF. The variable domain in full, with the rest retrieved from reference TRBV5-4 and TRBJ2-2, is ETGVTQSPTHLIKTRGQQVTLRCSSQSGHNTVSWYQQALGQGPQFIFQYYREEENGRGNFPPRFSGLQFPNYSSELNVNALELDDSALYLCASSRDRNTGELFFGEGSRLTVL.

This clone appeared a few times. The chain recombines TRBV7-9 with TRBJ1-1, with a weak D call TRBD1 (5 bases). This CDR3 comprises 16 residues. Germline V gives CDR1 SEHNR, CDR2 FQNEAQ (reference sequence). The V gene lost 1 base and the J gene lost 5 bases, with 17 bases spanning the gap. The DNA of the CDR3 is TGTGCCAGCAGCTTAGGAGGCGGGGGGAGCCGGACTGAAGCTTTCTTT. It is translated as CASSLGGGGSRTEAFF.

The J gene is TRBJ2-1, the V gene TRBV4-2, with 9 bases that match TRBD2. V lost 0 bases and J lost 8; bases outside the gene matches: 11. Germline loops: CDR1 LGHNA, CDR2 YNFKEQ. The CDR3 covers 17 residues. The CDR3 DNA reads as TGTGCCAGCAGCCAAGATAATGGCGGGGGGGCCAAGGATGAGCAGTTCTTC. This codes for CASSQDNGGGAKDEQFF.

The chain links TRBV5-1 to TRBJ1-1; no firm D call. Trimming removed 0 bases from V and 5 bases from J, with 11 bases in between. This CDR3 is built from 14 residues. The V gene's germline CDR1 is SGHRS and CDR2 YFSETQ. The CDR3 loop is CASSLDLGLTEAFF. CDR3 coding DNA: TGCGCCAGCAGCTTGGATCTGGGTTTAACTGAAGCTTTCTTT.

V gene TRBV9 combines with J gene TRBJ2-2; a weak D match, TRBD2 (6 bases). V was trimmed by 0 bases and J by 5 bases, leaving 17 bases between them. The CDR3 consists of 17 residues. Germline CDR1 reads SGDLS; CDR2 reads YYNGEE. CDR3 amino acids: CASSVGPGAGRTGELFF. In DNA, the CDR3 is TGTGCCAGCAGCGTAGGCCCCGGGGCAGGGAGGACCGGGGAGCTGTTTTTT.

The rearrangement links TRBV2 to TRBJ1-1; maybe TRBD1 (6 bases). Trimming left V 2 bases short and J 10 bases short, with 8 bases between. The germline V gene has CDR1 SNHLY and CDR2 FYNNEI. The CDR3 covers 11 residues. The CDR3 loop reads CASSERGTAFF. In DNA, the CDR3 is TGTGCCAGCAGTGAAAGGGGGACAGCTTTCTTT.

This chain links TRBV5-1 with TRBJ1-4, with D perhaps TRBD1 (5 bases). The CDR3 extends over 14 amino acids. In germline, CDR1 is SGHRS, CDR2 YFSETQ. Trimming removed 0 bases at V and 8 bases at J, with 11 bases between. The CDR3 coding sequence is TGCGCCAGCAGCTTGGCGGCGGGGCGAGAAAAACTGTTTTTT. Protein sequence: CASSLAAGREKLFF. The variable domain in full, with the rest retrieved from reference TRBV5-1 and TRBJ1-4, is KAGVTQTPRYLIKTRGQQVTLSCSPISGHRSVSWYQQTPGQGLQFLFEYFSETQRNKGNFPGRFSGRQFSNSRSEMNVSTLELGDSALYLCASSLAAGREKLFFGSGTQLSVL.

The CDR3 here is CASSQDLAGAGDTQYF. The CDR3 bases are TGTGCCAGCAGCCAAGATTTAGCGGGGGCGGGAGATACGCAGTATTTT. The chain combines TRBV4-2 with TRBJ2-3, with 9 bases aligning to TRBD2. V was pared by 0 bases and J by 5 bases, with 6 bases of the junction left unmatched. Germline values: CDR1 LGHNA, CDR2 YNFKEQ. CDR3 size: 16 residues.

The J gene is TRBJ1-4, the V gene TRBV7-9; TRBD1 might be the D (5 bases). The CDR3 has 14 residues. With 6 bases removed from V and 2 bases from J, the gap between germline ends came to 10 bases. Germline loops: CDR1 SEHNR, CDR2 FQNEAQ (reference sequence). Here the CDR3 reads CASRATGTNEKLFF. In DNA form, the CDR3 reads TGTGCCAGCAGGGCAACAGGCACTAATGAAAAACTGTTTTTT.

The CDR3 region has the DNA TGTGCCAGCAGTGAATCAGTCTATGAGCAGTTCTTC. It specifies CASSESVYEQFF. V gene TRBV25-1 combines with J gene TRBJ2-1; unclear D gene. The CDR3 consists of 12 residues. Germline V gene sequence: CDR1 MGHDK, CDR2 SYGVNS. Between the trimmed V and J ends, which lost 1 base and 8 bases, there was a span of 6 bases.